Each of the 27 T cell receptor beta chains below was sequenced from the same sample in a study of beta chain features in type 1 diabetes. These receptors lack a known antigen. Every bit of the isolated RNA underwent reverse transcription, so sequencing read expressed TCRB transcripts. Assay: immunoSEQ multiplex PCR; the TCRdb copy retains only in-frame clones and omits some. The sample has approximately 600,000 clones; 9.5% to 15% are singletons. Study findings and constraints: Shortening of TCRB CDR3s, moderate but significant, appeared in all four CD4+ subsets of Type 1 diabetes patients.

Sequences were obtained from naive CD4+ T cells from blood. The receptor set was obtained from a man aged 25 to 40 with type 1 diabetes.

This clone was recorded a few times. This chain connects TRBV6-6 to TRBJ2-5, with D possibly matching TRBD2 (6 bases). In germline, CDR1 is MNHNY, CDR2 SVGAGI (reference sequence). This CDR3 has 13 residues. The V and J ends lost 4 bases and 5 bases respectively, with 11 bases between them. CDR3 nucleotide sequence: TGTGCCAGCAGTTCTCCGGGGGTCGAGACCCAGTACTTC. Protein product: CASSSPGVETQYF.

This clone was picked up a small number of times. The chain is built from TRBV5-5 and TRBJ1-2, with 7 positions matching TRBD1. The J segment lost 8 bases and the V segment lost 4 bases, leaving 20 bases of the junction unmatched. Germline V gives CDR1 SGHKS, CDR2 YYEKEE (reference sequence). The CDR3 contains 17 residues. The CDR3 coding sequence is TGTGCCAGCAGCCCGTACCGCCCTACAGGGGAGAGGGGCGGCTACACCTTC. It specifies CASSPYRPTGERGGYTF.

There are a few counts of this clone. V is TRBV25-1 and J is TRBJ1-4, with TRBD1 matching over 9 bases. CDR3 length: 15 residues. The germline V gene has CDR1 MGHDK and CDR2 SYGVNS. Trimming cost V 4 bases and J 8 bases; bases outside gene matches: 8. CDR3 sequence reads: CASSVGGTGSEKLFF. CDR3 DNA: TGTGCCAGCAGTGTTGGGGGGACAGGGAGCGAAAAACTGTTTTTT.

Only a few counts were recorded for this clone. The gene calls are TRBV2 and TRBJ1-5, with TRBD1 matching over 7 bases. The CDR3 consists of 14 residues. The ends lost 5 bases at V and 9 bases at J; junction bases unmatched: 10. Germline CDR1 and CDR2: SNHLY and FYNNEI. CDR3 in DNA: TGTGCCAGCAGTACCGGGACAGATATCTCGCCCCAGCATTTT. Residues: CASSTGTDISPQHF.

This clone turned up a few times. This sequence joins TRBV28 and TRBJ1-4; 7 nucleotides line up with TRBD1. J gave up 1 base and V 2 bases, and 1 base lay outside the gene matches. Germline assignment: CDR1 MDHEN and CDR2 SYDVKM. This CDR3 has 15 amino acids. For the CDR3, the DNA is TGTGCCAGCAGTTTAAGACAGGGAACTAATGAAAAACTGTTTTTT. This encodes CASSLRQGTNEKLFF. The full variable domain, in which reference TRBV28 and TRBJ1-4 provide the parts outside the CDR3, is DVKVTQSSRYLVKRTGEKVFLECVQDMDHENMFWYRQDPGLGLRLIYFSYDVKMKEKGDIPEGYSVSREKKERFSLILESASTNQTSMYLCASSLRQGTNEKLFFGSGTQLSVL.

DNA for the CDR3: TGTGCCAGCAGCTTAAGAAGGGGTTCACCCCTCCACTTT. Protein: CASSLRRGSPLHF. The chain has TRBV11-2 and TRBJ1-6, with a weak D call TRBD1 (5 bases). This CDR3 comprises 13 residues. The germline gives CDR1 SGHAT, CDR2 FQNNGV. The V end was cut by 2 bases, the J end by 9 bases, with 8 bases between.

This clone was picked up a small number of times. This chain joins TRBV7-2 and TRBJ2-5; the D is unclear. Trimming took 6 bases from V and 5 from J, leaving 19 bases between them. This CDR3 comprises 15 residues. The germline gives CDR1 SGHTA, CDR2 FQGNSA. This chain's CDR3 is CASSPIGAGGETQYF. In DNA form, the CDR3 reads TGTGCCAGCAGTCCCATTGGAGCAGGTGGGGAGACCCAGTACTTC.

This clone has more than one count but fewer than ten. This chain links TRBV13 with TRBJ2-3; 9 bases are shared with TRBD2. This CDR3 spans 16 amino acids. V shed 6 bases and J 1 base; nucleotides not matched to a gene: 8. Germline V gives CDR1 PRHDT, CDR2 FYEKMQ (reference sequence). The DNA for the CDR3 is TGTGCCAGCAGAGGGCTAGCGGGATTGGGCACAGATACGCAGTATTTT. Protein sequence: CASRGLAGLGTDTQYF. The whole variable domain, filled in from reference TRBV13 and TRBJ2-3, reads AAGVIQSPRHLIKEKRETATLKCYPIPRHDTVYWYQQGPGQDPQFLISFYEKMQSDKGSIPDRFSAQQFSDYHSELNMSSLELGDSALYFCASRGLAGLGTDTQYFGPGTRLTVL.

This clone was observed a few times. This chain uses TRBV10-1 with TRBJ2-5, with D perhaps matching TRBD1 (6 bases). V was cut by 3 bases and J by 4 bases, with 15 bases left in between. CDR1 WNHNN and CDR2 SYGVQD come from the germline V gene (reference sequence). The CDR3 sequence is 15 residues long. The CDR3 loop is CASSDLGATVETQYF. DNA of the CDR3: TGCGCCAGCAGTGACCTGGGGGCGACGGTAGAGACCCAGTACTTC.

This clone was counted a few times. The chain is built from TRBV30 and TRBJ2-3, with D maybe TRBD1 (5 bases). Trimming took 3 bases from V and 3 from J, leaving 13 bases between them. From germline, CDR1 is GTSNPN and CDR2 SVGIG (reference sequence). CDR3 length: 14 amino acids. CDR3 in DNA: TGTGCCTGGAGGTCCCCAGGGCTGACAGATACGCAGTATTTT. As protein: CAWRSPGLTDTQYF.

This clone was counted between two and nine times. The CDR3 loop reads CASSDGGREQYF. The CDR3 bases are TGCGCCAGCAGTGATGGGGGGCGCGAGCAGTACTTC. The chain carries TRBV10-1 and TRBJ2-7, with D perhaps matching TRBD1 or TRBD2 (6 bases each). V lost 3 bases and J 6 bases, leaving 9 bases between the germline ends. This CDR3 is built from 12 residues. Germline V gene data show CDR1 as WNHNN and CDR2 as SYGVQD (reference sequence).

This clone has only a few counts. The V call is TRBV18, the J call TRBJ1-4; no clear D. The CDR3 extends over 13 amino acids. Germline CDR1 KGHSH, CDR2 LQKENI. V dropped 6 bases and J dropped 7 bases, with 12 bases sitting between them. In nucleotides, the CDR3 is TGTGCCAGCTCGGAGGGAGCGGGTGAAAAACTGTTTTTT. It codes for CASSEGAGEKLFF.

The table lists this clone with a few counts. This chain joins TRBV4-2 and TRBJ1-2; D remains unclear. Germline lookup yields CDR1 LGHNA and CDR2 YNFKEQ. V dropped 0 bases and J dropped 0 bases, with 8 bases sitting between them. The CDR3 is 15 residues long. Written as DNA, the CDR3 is TGTGCCAGCAGCCAAGATTACAGCCCTAACTATGGCTACACCTTC. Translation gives CASSQDYSPNYGYTF.

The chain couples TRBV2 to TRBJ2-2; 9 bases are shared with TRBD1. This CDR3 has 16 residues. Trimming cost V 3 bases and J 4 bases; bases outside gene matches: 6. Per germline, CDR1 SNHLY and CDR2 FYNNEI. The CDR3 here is CASSDISQGATGELFF. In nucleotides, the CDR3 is TGTGCCAGCAGTGATATTTCACAGGGGGCCACCGGGGAGCTGTTTTTT.

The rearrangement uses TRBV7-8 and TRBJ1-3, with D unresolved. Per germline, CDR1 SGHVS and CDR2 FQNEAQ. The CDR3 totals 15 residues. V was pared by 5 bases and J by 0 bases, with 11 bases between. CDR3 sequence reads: CASSPVGISGNTIYF. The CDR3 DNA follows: TGTGCCAGCAGCCCTGTTGGGATCTCTGGAAACACCATATATTTT. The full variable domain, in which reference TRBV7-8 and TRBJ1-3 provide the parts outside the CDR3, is GAGVSQSPRYKVAKRGQDVALRCDPISGHVSLFWYQQALGQGPEFLTYFQNEAQLDKSGLPSDRFFAERPEGSVSTLKIQRTQQEDSAVYLCASSPVGISGNTIYFGEGSWLTVV.

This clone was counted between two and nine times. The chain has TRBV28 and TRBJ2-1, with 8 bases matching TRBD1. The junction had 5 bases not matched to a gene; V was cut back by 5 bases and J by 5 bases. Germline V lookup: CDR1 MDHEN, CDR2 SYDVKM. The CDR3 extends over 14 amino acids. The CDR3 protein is CASSGQGQNNEQFF. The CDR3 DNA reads TGTGCCAGCAGTGGACAGGGCCAAAACAATGAGCAGTTCTTC.

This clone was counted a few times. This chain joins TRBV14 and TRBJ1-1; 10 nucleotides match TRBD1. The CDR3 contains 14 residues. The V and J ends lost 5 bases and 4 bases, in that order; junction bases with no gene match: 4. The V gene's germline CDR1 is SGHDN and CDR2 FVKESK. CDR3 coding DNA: TGTGCCAGCAGCACTCGGACAGGGGGCACTGAAGCTTTCTTT. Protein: CASSTRTGGTEAFF. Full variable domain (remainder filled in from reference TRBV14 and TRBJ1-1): EAGVTQFPSHSVIEKGQTVTLRCDPISGHDNLYWYRRVMGKEIKFLLHFVKESKQDESGMPNNRFLAERTGGTYSTLKVQPAELEDSGVYFCASSTRTGGTEAFFGQGTRLTVV.

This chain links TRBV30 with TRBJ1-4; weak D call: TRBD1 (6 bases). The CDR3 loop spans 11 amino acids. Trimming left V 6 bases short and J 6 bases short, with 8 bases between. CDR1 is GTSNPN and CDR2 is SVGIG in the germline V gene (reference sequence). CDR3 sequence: CACRQDEKLFF. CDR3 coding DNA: TGTGCCTGTCGACAGGATGAAAAACTGTTTTTT. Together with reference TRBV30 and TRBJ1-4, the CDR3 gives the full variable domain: SQTIHQWPATLVQPVGSPLSLECTVEGTSNPNLYWYRQAAGRGLQLLFYSVGIGQISSEVPQNLSASRPQDRQFILSSKKLLLSDSGFYLCACRQDEKLFFGSGTQLSVL.

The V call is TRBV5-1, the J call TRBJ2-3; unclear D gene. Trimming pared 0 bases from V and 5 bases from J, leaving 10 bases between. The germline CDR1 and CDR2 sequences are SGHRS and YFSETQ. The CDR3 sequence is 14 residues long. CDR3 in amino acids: CASSLGAGGDTQYF. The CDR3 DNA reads TGCGCCAGCAGCTTGGGGGCTGGCGGAGATACGCAGTATTTT. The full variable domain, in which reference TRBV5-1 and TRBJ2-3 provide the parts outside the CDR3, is KAGVTQTPRYLIKTRGQQVTLSCSPISGHRSVSWYQQTPGQGLQFLFEYFSETQRNKGNFPGRFSGRQFSNSRSEMNVSTLELGDSALYLCASSLGAGGDTQYFGPGTRLTVL.

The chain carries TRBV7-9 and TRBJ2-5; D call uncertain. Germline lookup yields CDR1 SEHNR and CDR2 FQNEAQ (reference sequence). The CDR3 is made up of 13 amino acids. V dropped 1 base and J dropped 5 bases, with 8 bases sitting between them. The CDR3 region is CASSLVPLETQYF. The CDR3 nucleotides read TGTGCCAGCAGCTTAGTTCCATTGGAGACCCAGTACTTC.

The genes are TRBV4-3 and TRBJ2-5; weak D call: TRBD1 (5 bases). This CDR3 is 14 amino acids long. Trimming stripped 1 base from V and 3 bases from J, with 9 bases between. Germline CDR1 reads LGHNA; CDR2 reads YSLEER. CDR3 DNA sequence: TGCGCCAGCAGCCAAGTCCCAGGGAAAGAGACCCAGTACTTC. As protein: CASSQVPGKETQYF.

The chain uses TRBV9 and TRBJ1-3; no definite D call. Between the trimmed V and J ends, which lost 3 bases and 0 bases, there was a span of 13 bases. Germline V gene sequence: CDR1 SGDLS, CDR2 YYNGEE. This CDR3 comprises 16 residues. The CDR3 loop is CASSAALQSSGNTIYF. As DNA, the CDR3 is TGTGCCAGCAGCGCAGCGCTCCAAAGCTCTGGAAACACCATATATTTT.

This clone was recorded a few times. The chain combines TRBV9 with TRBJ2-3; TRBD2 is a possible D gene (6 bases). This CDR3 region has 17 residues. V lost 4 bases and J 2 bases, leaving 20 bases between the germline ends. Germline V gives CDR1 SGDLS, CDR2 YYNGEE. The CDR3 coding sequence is TGTGCCAGCAGCCCCGAAGACGGGGGTCCTTACACAGATACGCAGTATTTT. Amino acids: CASSPEDGGPYTDTQYF.

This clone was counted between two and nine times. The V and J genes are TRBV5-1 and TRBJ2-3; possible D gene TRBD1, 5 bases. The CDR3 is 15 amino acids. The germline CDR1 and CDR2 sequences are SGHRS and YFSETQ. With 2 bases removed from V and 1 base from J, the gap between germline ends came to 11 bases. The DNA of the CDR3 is TGCGCCAGCAGCTTCGCAGGGATCGGCACAGATACGCAGTATTTT. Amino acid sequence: CASSFAGIGTDTQYF.

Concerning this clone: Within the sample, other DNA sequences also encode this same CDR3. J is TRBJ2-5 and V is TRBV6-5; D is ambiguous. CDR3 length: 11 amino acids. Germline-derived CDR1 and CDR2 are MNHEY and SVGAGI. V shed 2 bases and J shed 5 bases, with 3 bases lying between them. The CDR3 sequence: CASSYRETQYF. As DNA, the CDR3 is TGTGCCAGCAGTTACAGGGAGACCCAGTACTTC.

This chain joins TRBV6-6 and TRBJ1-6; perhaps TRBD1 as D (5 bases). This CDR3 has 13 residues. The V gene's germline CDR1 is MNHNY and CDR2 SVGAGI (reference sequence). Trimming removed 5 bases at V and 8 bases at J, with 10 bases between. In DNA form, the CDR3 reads TGTGCCAGCAGTGGGGACGGATATTCACCCCTCCACTTT. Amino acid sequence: CASSGDGYSPLHF.

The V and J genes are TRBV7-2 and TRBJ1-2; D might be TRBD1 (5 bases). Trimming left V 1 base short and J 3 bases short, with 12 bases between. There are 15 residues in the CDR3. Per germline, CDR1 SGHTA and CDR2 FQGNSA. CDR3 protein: CASSLGGGGDYGYTF. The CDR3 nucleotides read TGTGCCAGCAGCTTAGGCGGGGGAGGTGACTATGGCTACACCTTC.